This TCR beta chain comes out of a study of a mutant IDH1 vaccine in newly diagnosed glioma. With regard to this clone: The antigen is undetermined.

Germline CDR1 reads SQVTM; CDR2 reads ANQGSEA. V was clipped by 6 bases and J by 3 bases; unmatched bases: 11. This CDR3 comprises 15 residues. Time point given: week 35, safety follow-up. With topical imiquimod, each dose of the vaccine consisted of 300 ug of mutant IDH1 20-mer peptide. The assay was immunoSEQ multiplex PCR, and TCRdb's table has in-frame clones only and misses some. The data hold around 40,000 clones, with over 75% observed a single time. The receptor's source is a man in his forties or fifties with glioma. The V call is TRBV29-1, the J call TRBJ2-3, with 8 nucleotides matching TRBD2. Sequencing was performed on PBMCs, taken from a glioma patient whose treatment included an IDH1 peptide vaccine. CDR3 DNA: TGCAGCGTCAAACCTGGGGGACTAGGGACAGATACGCAGTATTTT. Residues: CSVKPGGLGTDTQYF.